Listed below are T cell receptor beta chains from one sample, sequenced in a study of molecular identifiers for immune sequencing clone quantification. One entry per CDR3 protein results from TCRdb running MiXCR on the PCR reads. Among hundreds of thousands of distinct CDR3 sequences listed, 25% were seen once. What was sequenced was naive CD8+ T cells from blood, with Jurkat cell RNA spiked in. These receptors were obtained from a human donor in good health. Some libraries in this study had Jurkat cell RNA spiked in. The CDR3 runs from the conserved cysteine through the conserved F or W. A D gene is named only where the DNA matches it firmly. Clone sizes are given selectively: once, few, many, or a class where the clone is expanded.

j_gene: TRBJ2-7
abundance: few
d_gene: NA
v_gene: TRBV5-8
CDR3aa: CASSLPGRRSYEQYF
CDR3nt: TGTGCCAGCAGCCTCCCGGGCAGGAGATCCTACGAGCAGTACTTC

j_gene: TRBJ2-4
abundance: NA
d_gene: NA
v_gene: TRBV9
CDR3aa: CASSEPTENIQYF
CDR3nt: TGTGCCAGCAGCGAGCCGACAGAAAACATTCAGTACTTC

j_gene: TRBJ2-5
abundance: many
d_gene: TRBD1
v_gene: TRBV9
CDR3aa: CASSLDRAQETQYF
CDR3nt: TGTGCCAGCAGCCTGGACAGGGCGCAAGAGACCCAGTACTTC

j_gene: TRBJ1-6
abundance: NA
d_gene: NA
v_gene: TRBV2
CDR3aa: CASSDRTGANLWGNSPLHF
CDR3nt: TGTGCCAGCAGTGATCGGACGGGCGCAAACCTTTGGGGAAATTCACCCCTCCACTTT

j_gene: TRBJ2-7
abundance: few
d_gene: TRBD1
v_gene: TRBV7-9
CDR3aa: CASSPPLDRADEQYF
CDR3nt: TGTGCCAGCAGCCCCCCCCTGGACAGGGCAGACGAGCAGTACTTC

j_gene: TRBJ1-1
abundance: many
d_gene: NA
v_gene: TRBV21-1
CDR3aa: CASSPGPEAFF
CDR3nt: TGTGCCAGCAGCCCAGGGCCTGAAGCTTTCTTT

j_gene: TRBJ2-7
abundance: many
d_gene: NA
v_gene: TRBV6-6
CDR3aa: CASSYSSGSYEQYF
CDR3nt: TGTGCCAGCAGTTACTCTTCGGGGTCCTACGAGCAGTACTTC

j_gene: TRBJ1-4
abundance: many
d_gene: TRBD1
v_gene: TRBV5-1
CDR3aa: CASSGTQGSNEKLFF
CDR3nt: TGCGCCAGCAGCGGAACACAGGGGTCTAATGAAAAACTGTTTTTT

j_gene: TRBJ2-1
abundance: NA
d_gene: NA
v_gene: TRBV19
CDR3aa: CASSIVSSQSEQFF
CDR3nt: TGTGCCAGTAGTATAGTGTCTAGTCAGTCTGAGCAGTTCTTC

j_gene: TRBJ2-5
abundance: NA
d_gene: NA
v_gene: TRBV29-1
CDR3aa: CSDISGVGAQATQYF
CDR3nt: TGCAGCGACATAAGCGGGGTGGGGGCTCAAGCGACCCAGTACTTC

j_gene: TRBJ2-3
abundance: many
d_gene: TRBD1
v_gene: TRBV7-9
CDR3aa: CASSSTPGTGLAGPGTDTQYF
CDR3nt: TGTGCCAGCAGCTCTACACCCGGGACAGGGTTAGCGGGCCCAGGTACAGATACGCAGTATTTT

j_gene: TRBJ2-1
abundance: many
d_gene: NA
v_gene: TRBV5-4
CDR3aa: CASSLGRDSYNEQFF
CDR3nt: TGTGCCAGCAGCTTAGGCCGAGACTCCTACAATGAGCAGTTCTTC

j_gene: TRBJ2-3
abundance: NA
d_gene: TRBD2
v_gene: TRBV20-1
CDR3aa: CSARRLAGAGSGTQYF
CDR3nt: TGCAGTGCTAGGAGACTAGCGGGAGCGGGGTCAGGTACGCAGTATTTT

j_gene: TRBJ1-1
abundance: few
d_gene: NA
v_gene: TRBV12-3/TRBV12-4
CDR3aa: CASSSSRGPRLNTEAFF
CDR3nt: TGTGCCAGCAGCTCTTCCCGGGGCCCTAGATTGAACACTGAAGCTTTCTTT